This TCR beta chain was captured in a study of blood T cell repertoires in COVID-19. For the study at large: COVID-19 samples, acute and convalescent, were from the United States, Italy and Spain. The cDNA or gDNA used as material had been derived from T cells, B-cell-depleted T cells, or PBMCs.

CDR1 and CDR2 from the germline V gene are KGHDR and SFDVKD. The CDR3 extends over 16 amino acids. With 9 bases clipped from V and 10 bases from J, the junction kept 15 bases outside the gene matches. This clone was detected only once. Methods used by the authors: Counts of nucleated cells, estimated from reference gene primer amplification, were obtained. Repertoires were generated with immunoSEQ multiplex PCR, while TCRdb's copy carries only in-frame clones and drops some. From that table come the V and J calls and clone size; the DNA was used to work out D and trimming. Here the sample spans about 200,000 clones, approximately 84% being singletons.

The clonotype comes from a woman aged 70-85 years with active or convalescent COVID-19. The sample consisted of peripheral blood. V usage is TRBV24-1 and J usage is TRBJ2-4, with 12 bases matching TRBD2. CDR3 sequence reads: CATDQKASGREVIQYF. The CDR3 DNA reads as TGTGCCACCGACCAGAAGGCTAGCGGGAGGGAGGTGATTCAGTACTTC.